Sequencing of this T cell receptor beta chain was carried out in a study of blood T cell repertoires in COVID-19. The CDR3 is 14 residues long. V gave up 1 base and J gave up 4 bases, with 7 bases separating them. CDR1 is LNHDA, CDR2 SQIVND, per germline (reference sequence). In the source study's methods: The assay estimated nucleated cells by amplifying reference gene primers. Clones were read by immunoSEQ multiplex PCR, and TCRdb kept only the in-frame ones, dropping some. V and J calls and clone size are those listed in that table; D and trimming were worked out from the DNA. This table holds roughly 28,000 clones, 85% to 90% found once.

The chain employs TRBV19 and TRBJ1-4; D not resolved. The sequencing input was peripheral blood. This clonotype was obtained from a human donor in a cohort sampled during active COVID-19. The CDR3 sequence: CASSIGAVNEKLFF. The CDR3 nucleotides read TGTGCCAGTAGTATAGGGGCCGTTAATGAAAAACTGTTTTTT.